This TCR beta chain comes out of a study of T cell changes during pregnancy in multiple sclerosis. TCRdb's table, derived via immunoSEQ multiplex PCR, lists solely in-frame clones and lacks some. The sample lists 38,000 or so clones, around nine tenths occurring once. Unmatched junction bases numbered 8, after V lost 4 bases and J lost 0 bases. Germline V lookup: CDR1 SQVTM, CDR2 ANQGSEA. CDR3 length: 15 residues. This clonotype originated in a female donor with multiple sclerosis, enrolled in a pregnancy study. Source: peripheral blood, taken before pregnancy. The chain couples TRBV29-1 to TRBJ1-1, with 7 nucleotides matching TRBD1. CDR3 loop: CSVGWDSLMNTEAFF. In DNA form, the CDR3 reads TGCAGCGTTGGGTGGGACAGCCTTATGAACACTGAAGCTTTCTTT.